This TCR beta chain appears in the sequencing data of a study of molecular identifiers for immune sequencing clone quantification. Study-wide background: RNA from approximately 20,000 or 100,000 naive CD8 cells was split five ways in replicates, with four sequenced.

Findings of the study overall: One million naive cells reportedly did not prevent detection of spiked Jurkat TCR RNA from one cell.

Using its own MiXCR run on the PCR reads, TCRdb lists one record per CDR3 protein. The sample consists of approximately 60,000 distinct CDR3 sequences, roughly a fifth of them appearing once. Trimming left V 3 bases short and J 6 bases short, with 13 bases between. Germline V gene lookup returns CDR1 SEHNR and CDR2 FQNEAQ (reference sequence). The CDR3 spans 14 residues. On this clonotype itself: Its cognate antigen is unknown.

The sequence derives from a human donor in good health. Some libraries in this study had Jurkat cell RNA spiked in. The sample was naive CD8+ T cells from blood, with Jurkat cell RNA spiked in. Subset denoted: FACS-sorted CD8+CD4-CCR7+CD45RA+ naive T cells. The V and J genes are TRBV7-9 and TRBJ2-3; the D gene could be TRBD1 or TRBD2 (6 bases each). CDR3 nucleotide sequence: TGTGCCAGCAGCTTCCCTTCGGGGGCGGATACGCAGTATTTT. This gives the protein CASSFPSGADTQYF.